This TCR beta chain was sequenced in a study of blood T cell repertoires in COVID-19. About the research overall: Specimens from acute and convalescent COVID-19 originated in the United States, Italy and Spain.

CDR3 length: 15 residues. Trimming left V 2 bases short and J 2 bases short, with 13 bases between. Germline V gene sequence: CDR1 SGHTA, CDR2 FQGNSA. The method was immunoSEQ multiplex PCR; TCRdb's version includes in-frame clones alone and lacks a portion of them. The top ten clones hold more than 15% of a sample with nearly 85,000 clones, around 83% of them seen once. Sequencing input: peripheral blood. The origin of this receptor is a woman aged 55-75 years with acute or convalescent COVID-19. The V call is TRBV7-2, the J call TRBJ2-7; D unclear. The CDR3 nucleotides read TGTGCCAGCAGCTTAAAACAAACGGGTCCCTACGAGCAGTACTTC. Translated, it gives CASSLKQTGPYEQYF.